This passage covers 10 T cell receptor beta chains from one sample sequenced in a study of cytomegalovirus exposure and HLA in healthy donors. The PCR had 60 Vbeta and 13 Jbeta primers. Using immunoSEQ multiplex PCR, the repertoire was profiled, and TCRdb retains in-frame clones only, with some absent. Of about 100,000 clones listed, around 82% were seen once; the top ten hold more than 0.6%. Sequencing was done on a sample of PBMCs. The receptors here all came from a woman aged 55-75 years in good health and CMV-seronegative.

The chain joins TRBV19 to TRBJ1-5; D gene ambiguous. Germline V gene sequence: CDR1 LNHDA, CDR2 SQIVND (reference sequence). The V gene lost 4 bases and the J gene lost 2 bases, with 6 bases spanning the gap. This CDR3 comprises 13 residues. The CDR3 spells CASSRQGNQPQHF. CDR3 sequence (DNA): TGTGCCAGTAGTAGGCAAGGCAATCAGCCCCAGCATTTT.

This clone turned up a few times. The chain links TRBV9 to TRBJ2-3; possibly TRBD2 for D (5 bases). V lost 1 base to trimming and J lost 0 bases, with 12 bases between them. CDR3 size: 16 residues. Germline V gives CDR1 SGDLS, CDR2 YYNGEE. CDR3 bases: TGTGCCAGCAGCGTACAGGCGGGTACTAGCACAGATACGCAGTATTTT. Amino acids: CASSVQAGTSTDTQYF.

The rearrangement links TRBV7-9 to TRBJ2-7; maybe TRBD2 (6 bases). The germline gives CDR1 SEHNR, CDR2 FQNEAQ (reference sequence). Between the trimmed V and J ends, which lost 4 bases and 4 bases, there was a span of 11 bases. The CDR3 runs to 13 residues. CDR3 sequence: CASSSGGPYEQYF. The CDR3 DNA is TGTGCCAGCAGCTCCGGAGGGCCGTACGAGCAGTACTTC.

The DNA for the CDR3 is TGTGCCAGCAGCAACTCTAACACTGAAGCTTTCTTT. Protein sequence: CASSNSNTEAFF. The rearrangement links TRBV7-9 to TRBJ1-1; no clear D gene. V was clipped by 5 bases and J by 2 bases, with 6 bases between them. The CDR3 consists of 12 residues. Germline assignment: CDR1 SEHNR and CDR2 FQNEAQ (reference sequence).

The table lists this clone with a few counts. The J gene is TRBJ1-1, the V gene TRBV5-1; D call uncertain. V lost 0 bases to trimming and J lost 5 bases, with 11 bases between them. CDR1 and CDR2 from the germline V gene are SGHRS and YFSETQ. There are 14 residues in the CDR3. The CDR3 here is CASSLGPAGTEAFF. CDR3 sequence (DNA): TGCGCCAGCAGCTTGGGGCCGGCGGGAACTGAAGCTTTCTTT.

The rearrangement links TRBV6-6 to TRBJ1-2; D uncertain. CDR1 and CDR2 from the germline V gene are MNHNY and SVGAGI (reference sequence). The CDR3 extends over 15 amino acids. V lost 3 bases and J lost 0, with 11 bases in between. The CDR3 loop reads CASSYYQSPNYGYTF. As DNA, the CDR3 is TGTGCCAGCAGTTATTATCAGTCTCCTAACTATGGCTACACCTTC.

CDR3 loop: CATSRRIGATNEKLFF. The CDR3 bases are TGTGCCACCAGCAGACGCATCGGTGCAACTAATGAAAAACTGTTTTTT. The gene calls are TRBV15 and TRBJ1-4; no reliable D call. This CDR3 comprises 16 residues. Deletions cut 2 bases from V and 0 bases from J, with 10 bases between. Germline V lookup: CDR1 LNHNV, CDR2 YYDKDF (reference sequence).

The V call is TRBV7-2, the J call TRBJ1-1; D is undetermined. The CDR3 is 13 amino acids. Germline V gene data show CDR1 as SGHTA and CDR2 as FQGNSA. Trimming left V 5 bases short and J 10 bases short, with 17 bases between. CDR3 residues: CASSLTWVVGAFF. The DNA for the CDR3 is TGTGCCAGCAGCCTGACTTGGGTGGTAGGAGCTTTCTTT.

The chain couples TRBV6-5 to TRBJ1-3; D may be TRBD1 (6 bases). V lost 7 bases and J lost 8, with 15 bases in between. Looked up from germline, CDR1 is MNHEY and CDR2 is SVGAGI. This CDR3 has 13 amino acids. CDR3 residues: CASIPAGGYTIYF. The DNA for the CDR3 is TGTGCCAGCATCCCCGCTGGGGGCTACACCATATATTTT.

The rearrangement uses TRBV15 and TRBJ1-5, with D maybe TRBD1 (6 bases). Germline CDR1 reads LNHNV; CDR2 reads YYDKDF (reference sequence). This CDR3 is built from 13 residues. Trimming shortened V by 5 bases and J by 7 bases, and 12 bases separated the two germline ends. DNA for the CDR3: TGTGCCACCAGCGGTACAGGGCCCCAGCCCCAGCATTTT. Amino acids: CATSGTGPQPQHF. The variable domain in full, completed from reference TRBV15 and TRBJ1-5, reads DAMVIQNPRYQVTQFGKPVTLSCSQTLNHNVMYWYQQKSSQAPKLLFHYYDKDFNNEADTPDNFQSRRPNTSFCFLDIRSPGLGDTAMYLCATSGTGPQPQHFGDGTRLSIL.